The TCR beta chain under discussion was sequenced for a study of T-cell memory formation after mild COVID-19. From germline, CDR1 is SGHDT and CDR2 YYEEEE. Trimming removed 4 bases from V and 2 bases from J, with 12 bases in between. This CDR3 region has 14 residues. TCRdb redid the calling of the 5' RACE reads with MiXCR, one entry per CDR3 protein. The sample contains hundreds of thousands of distinct CDR3 sequences, 15% to 20% of which appear only once. Sequenced input: PBMCs or a T cell subset sorted from them (not recorded which). The genes are TRBV5-6 and TRBJ1-2; weak D call: TRBD1 (6 bases). This receptor was identified in an adult woman who had mild COVID-19 (a few samples of this study predate the infection). Cell type and time point are not known. This chain's CDR3 is CASSRGDGNYGYTF. CDR3 sequence (DNA): TGTGCCAGCAGCAGGGGGGACGGCAACTATGGCTACACCTTC.